This TCR beta chain was found in a study of blood T cell repertoires in COVID-19. Turning to the study itself: Both acute and convalescent COVID-19 samples were obtained from the United States, Italy and Spain. T cells, B-cell-depleted T cells, or PBMCs supplied cDNA or gDNA.

Germline V gives CDR1 MNHEY, CDR2 SVGEGT. V was shortened by 1 base and J by 4 bases, with 5 bases between the two germline ends. The CDR3 consists of 12 residues. The protocol was immunoSEQ multiplex PCR, while the TCRdb copy is restricted to in-frame clones and leaves out a portion. The data hold about 82,000 clones, with approximately 82% observed a single time. The sample was peripheral blood. J is TRBJ2-7 and V is TRBV6-2 or TRBV6-3, with unresolved D. The sequence derives from a man in his forties or fifties with active or convalescent COVID-19. The CDR3, as DNA: TGTGCCAGCAGTTACTTAGATTACGAGCAGTACTTC. It codes for CASSYLDYEQYF.